The clone carrying this T cell receptor beta chain was picked up one time. The method was immunoSEQ multiplex PCR; TCRdb's version includes in-frame clones alone and lacks a portion of them. The profile shows approximately 200,000 clones, 85% to 90% of them singletons. The data were obtained in a study of blood T cell repertoires in COVID-19. V shed 6 bases, J shed 6 bases, and the junction held 10 bases outside the gene matches. The CDR3 totals 14 residues. From germline, CDR1 is SNHLY and CDR2 FYNNEI. The V gene is TRBV2, the J gene TRBJ2-7; TRBD1 matches 8 bases. The sequencing sample was made of peripheral blood. This TCR was sampled from an older woman with acute or convalescent COVID-19. In nucleotides, the CDR3 is TGTGCCAGCAGCTCGGACAGGGCGGCTTCCGAGCAGTACTTC. It codes for CASSSDRAASEQYF.